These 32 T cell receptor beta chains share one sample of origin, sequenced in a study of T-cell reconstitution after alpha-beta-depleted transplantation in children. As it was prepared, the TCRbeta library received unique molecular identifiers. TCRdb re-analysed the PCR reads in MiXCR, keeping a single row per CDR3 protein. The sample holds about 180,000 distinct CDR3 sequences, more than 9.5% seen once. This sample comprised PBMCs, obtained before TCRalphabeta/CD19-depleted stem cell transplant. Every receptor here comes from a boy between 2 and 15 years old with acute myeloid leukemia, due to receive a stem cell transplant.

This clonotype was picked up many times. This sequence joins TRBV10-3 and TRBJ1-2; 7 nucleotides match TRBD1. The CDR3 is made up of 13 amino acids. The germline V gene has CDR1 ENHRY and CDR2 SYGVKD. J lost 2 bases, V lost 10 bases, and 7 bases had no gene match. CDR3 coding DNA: TGTGCCACCTCTGGGACAGACAACTATGGCTACACCTTC. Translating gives CATSGTDNYGYTF.

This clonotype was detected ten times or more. CDR3 sequence reads: CSAVGPGPNTEAFF. The CDR3 DNA follows: TGCAGTGCTGTGGGACCGGGGCCGAACACTGAAGCTTTCTTT. The genes are TRBV20-1 and TRBJ1-1; tentative D call: TRBD1 (5 bases). CDR1 and CDR2 from the germline V gene are DFQATT and SNEGSKA (reference sequence). Trimming removed 5 bases from V and 1 base from J, with 14 bases in between. The CDR3 extends over 14 amino acids.

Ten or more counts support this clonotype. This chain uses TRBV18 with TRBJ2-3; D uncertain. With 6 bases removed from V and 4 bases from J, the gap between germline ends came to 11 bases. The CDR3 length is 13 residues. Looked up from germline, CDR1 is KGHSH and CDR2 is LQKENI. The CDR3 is CASSPDGADTQYF. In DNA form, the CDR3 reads TGTGCCAGCTCGCCGGATGGAGCAGATACGCAGTATTTT.

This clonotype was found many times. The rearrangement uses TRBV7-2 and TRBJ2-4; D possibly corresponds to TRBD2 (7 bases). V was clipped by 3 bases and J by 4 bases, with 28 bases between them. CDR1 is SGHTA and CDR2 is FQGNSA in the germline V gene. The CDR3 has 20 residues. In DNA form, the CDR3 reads TGTGCCAGCAGCTTTCCGGGCATCAATTACCGGGGGGCGGGGAAAAACATTCAGTACTTC. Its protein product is CASSFPGINYRGAGKNIQYF.

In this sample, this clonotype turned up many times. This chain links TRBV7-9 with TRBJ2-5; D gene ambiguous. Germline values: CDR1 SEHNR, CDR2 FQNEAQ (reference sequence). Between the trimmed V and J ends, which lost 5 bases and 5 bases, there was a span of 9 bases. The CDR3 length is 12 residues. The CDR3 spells CASSDVRETQYF. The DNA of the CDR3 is TGTGCCAGCAGCGATGTGCGCGAGACCCAGTACTTC.

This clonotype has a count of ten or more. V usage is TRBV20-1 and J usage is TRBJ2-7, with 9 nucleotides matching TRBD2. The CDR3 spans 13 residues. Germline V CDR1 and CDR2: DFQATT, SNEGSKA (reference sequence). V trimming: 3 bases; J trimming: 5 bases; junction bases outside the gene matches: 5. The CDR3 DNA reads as TGCAGTGCTAGTAGCGGGAGAAACAACGAGCAGTACTTC. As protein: CSASSGRNNEQYF.

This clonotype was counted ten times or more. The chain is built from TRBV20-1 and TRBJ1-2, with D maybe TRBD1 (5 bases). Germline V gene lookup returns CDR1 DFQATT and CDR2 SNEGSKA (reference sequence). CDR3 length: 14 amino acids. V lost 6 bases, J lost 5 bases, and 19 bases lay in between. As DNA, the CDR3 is TGCAGTGCCGGGGGGTGGGCCAGGGAATATGGCTACACCTTC. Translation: CSAGGWAREYGYTF.

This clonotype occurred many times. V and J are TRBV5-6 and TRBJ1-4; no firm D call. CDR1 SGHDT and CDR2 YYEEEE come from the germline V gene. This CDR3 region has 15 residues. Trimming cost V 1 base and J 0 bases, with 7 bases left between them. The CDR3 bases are TGTGCCAGCAGCTTGCCCGCTGCAACTAATGAAAAACTGTTTTTT. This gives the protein CASSLPAATNEKLFF. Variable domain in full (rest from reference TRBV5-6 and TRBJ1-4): DAGVTQSPTHLIKTRGQQVTLRCSPKSGHDTVSWYQQALGQGPQFIFQYYEEEERQRGNFPDRFSGHQFPNYSSELNVNALLLGDSALYLCASSLPAATNEKLFFGSGTQLSVL.

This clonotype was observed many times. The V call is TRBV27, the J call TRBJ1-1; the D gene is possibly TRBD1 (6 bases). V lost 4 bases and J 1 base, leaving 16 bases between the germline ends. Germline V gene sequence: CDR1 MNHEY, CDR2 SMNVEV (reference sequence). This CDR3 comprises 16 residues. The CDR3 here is CASSSFQGPSNTEAFF. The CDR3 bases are TGTGCCAGCAGTTCCTTCCAGGGGCCCTCGAACACTGAAGCTTTCTTT.

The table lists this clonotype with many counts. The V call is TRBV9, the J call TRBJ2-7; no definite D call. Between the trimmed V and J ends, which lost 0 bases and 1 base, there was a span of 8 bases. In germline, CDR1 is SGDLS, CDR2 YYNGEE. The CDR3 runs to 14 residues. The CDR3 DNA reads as TGTGCCAGCAGCGTAGGGCTAGGTTCCTACGAGCAGTACTTC. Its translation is CASSVGLGSYEQYF.

CDR3: CASSIRWGDEQYF. The CDR3 coding sequence is TGTGCCAGCAGTATCAGATGGGGAGACGAGCAGTACTTC. The chain carries TRBV28 and TRBJ2-7; D perhaps matches TRBD2 (5 bases). Per germline, CDR1 MDHEN and CDR2 SYDVKM. The V end was cut by 5 bases, the J end by 5 bases, with 13 bases between. The CDR3 sequence is 13 residues long.

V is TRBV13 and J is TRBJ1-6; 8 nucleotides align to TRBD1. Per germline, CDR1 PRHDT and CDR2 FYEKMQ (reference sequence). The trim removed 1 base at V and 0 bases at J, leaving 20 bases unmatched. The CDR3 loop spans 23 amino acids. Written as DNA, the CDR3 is TGTGCCAGCAGCTTAGTTGGGAAGTTTCTGACAGGGGTAACGAGCTCCTATAATTCACCCCTCCACTTT. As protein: CASSLVGKFLTGVTSSYNSPLHF.

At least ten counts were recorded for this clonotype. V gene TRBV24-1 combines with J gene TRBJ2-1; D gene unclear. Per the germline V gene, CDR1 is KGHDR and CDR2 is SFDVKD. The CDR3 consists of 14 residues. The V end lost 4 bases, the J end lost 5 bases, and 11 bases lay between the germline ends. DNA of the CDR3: TGTGCCACCAGTGACCCGACACCTAACAATGAGCAGTTCTTC. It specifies CATSDPTPNNEQFF.

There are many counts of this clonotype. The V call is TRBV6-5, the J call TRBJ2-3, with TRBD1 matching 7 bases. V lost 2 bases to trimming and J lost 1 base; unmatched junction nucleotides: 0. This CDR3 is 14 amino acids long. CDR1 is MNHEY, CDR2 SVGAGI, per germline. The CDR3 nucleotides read TGTGCCAGCAGTTACAGGGGGCGCACAGATACGCAGTATTTT. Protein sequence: CASSYRGRTDTQYF.

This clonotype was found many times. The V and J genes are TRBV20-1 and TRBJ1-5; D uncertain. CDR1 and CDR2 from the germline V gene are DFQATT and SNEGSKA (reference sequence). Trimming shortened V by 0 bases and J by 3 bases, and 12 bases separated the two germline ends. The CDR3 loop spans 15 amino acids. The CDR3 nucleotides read TGCAGTGCTAGAGAAGTCAGAGGACCCAATCAGCCCCAGCATTTT. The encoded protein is CSAREVRGPNQPQHF.

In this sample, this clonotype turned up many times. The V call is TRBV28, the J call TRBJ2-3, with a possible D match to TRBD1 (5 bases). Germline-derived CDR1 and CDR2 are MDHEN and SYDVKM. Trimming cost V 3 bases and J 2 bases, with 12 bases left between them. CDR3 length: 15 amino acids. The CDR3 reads CASSFGAGLTDTQYF. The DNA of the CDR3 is TGTGCCAGCAGTTTTGGGGCAGGGCTCACAGATACGCAGTATTTT. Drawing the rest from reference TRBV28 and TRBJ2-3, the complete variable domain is DVKVTQSSRYLVKRTGEKVFLECVQDMDHENMFWYRQDPGLGLRLIYFSYDVKMKEKGDIPEGYSVSREKKERFSLILESASTNQTSMYLCASSFGAGLTDTQYFGPGTRLTVL.

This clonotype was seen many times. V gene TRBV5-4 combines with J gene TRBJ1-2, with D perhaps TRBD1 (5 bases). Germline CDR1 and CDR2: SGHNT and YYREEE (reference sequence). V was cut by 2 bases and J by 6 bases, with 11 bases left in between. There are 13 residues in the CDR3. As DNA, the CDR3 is TGTGCCAGCAGCTTTTGGGCAGGGAATGGCTACACCTTC. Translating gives CASSFWAGNGYTF.

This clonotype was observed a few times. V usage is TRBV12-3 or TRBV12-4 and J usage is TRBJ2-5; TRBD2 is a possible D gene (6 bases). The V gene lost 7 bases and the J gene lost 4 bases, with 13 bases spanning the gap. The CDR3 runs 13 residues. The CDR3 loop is CASTPRGLETQYF. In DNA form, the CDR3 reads TGTGCCAGCACCCCCCGGGGGTTAGAGACCCAGTACTTC.

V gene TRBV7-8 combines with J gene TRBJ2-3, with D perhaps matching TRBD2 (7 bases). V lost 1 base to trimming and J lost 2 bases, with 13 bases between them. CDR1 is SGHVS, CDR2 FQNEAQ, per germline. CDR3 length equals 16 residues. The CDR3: CASSLVVRGPTDTQYF. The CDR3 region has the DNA TGTGCCAGCAGCTTAGTGGTGCGGGGGCCCACAGATACGCAGTATTTT.

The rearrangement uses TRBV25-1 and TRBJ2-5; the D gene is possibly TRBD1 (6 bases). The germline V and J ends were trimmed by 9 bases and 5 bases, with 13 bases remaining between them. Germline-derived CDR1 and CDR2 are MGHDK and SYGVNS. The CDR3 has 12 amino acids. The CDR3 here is CASLGHGETQYF. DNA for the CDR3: TGTGCCAGTCTGGGACACGGGGAGACCCAGTACTTC. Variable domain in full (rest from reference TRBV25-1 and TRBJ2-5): EADIYQTPRYLVIGTGKKITLECSQTMGHDKMYWYQQDPGMELHLIHYSYGVNSTEKGDLSSESTVSRIRTEHFPLTLESARPSHTSQYLCASLGHGETQYFGPGTRLLVL.

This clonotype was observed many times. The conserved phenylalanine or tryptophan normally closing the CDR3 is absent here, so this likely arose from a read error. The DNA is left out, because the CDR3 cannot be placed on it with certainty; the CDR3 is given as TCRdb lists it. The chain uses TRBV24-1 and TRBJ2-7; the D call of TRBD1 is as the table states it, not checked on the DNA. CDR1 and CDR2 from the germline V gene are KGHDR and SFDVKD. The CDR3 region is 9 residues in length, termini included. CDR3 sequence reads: CATSGQVAG.

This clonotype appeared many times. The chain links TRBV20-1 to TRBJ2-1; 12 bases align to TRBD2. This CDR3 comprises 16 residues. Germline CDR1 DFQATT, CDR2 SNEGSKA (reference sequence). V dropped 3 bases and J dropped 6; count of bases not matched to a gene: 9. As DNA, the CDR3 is TGCAGTGCTAGTGAGCTAGCGGGGGGGCGAGGCAATGAGCAGTTCTTC. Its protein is CSASELAGGRGNEQFF.

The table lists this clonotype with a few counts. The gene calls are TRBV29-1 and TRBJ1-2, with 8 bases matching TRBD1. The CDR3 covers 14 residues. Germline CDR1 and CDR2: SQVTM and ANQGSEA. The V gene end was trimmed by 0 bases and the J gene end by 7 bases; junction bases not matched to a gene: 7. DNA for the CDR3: TGCAGCGTTGAAGATGTCGACAGGGGTTTTGGCTACACCTTC. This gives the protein CSVEDVDRGFGYTF.

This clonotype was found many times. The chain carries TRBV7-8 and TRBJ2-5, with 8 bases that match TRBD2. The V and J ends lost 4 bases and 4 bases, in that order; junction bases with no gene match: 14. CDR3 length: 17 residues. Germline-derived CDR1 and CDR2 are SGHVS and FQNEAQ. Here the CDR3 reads CASSSPEGERGRETQYF. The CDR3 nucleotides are TGTGCCAGCAGCTCTCCCGAGGGGGAGCGGGGGAGAGAGACCCAGTACTTC. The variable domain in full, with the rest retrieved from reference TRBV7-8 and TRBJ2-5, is GAGVSQSPRYKVAKRGQDVALRCDPISGHVSLFWYQQALGQGPEFLTYFQNEAQLDKSGLPSDRFFAERPEGSVSTLKIQRTQQEDSAVYLCASSSPEGERGRETQYFGPGTRLLVL.

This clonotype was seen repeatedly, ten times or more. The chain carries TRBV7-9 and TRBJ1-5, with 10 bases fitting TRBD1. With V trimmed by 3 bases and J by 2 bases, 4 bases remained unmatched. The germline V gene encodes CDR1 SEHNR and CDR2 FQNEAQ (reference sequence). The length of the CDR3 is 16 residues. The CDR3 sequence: CASSLGGTGGNQPQHF. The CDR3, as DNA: TGTGCCAGCAGCTTGGGGGGGACAGGGGGCAATCAGCCCCAGCATTTT.

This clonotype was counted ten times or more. The CDR3 sequence is CASSLEPRVESPLHF. For the CDR3, the DNA is TGTGCCAGCAGCTTGGAGCCCAGGGTTGAGTCACCCCTCCACTTT. This chain joins TRBV5-6 and TRBJ1-6, with D possibly matching TRBD1 (5 bases). The CDR3 spans 15 residues. V lost 0 bases, J lost 10 bases, and 14 bases lay in between. Germline V gene lookup returns CDR1 SGHDT and CDR2 YYEEEE.

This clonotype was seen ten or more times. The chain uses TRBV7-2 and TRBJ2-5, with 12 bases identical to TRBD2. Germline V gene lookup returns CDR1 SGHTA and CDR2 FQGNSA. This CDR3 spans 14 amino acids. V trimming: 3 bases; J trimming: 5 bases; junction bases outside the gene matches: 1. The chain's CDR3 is CASSLLAGGETQYF. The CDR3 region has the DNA TGTGCCAGCAGCTTGCTAGCGGGGGGGGAGACCCAGTACTTC.

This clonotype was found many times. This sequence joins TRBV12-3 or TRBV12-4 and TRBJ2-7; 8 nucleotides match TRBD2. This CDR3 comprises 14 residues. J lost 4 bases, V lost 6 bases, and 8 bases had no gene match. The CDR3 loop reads CASRGSGSSYEQYF. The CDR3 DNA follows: TGTGCCAGCAGGGGGAGCGGGAGTTCGTACGAGCAGTACTTC.

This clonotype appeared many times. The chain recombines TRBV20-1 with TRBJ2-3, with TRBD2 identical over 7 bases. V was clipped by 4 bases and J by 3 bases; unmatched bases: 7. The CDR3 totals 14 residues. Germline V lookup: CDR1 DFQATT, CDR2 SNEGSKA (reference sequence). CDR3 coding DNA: TGCAGTGCTATGACGGGGAGGGGAACAGATACGCAGTATTTT. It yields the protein CSAMTGRGTDTQYF.

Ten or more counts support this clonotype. The CDR3 nucleotides are TGTGCCAGCAGTTTGGTGGGGTACTACGAGCAGTACTTC. Translated, it gives CASSLVGYYEQYF. J is TRBJ2-7 and V is TRBV28; unclear D gene. V was cut by 3 bases and J by 3 bases, with 9 bases left in between. Germline loops: CDR1 MDHEN, CDR2 SYDVKM. This CDR3 has 13 amino acids.

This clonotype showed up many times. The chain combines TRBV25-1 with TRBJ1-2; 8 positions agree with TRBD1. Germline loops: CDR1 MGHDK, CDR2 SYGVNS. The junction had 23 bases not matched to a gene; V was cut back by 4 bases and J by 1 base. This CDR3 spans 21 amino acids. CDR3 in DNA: TGTGCCAGCAGTGGGCCCCGAACAGGGGGGCTTAGAAACGGCGATAACTATGGCTACACCTTC. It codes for CASSGPRTGGLRNGDNYGYTF.

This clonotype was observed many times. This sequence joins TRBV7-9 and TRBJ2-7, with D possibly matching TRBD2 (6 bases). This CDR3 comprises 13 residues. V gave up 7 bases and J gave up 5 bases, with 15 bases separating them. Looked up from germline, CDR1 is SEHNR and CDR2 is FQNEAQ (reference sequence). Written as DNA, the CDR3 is TGTGCCAGCAAGAAACGGGAGAGGGACGAGCAGTACTTC. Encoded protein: CASKKRERDEQYF.